Shown below are 23 T cell receptor beta chains from a single sample sequenced in a study of identical twins. TCRdb redid the calling of the 5' RACE reads with MiXCR, one entry per CDR3 protein. There are some 570,000 distinct CDR3 sequences in the sample; approximately 20% occur only once, and around 0.48% lies in the top ten. The same specimen was also included in a second study, on yellow fever vaccine responses in identical twins.

Sample: CD4+ T cells sorted from blood. The receptors were gathered from a woman aged 18-29 years in good health.

The chain employs TRBV4-1 and TRBJ1-5; maybe TRBD1 (5 bases). The CDR3 length is 15 residues. V lost 0 bases and J 3 bases, leaving 9 bases between the germline ends. The germline V gene has CDR1 MGHRA and CDR2 YSYEKL. This CDR3 reads CASSQEWGFNQPQHF. DNA of the CDR3: TGCGCCAGCAGCCAAGAGTGGGGGTTCAATCAGCCCCAGCATTTT.

This clonotype was counted only a few times. The chain combines TRBV28 with TRBJ2-7; 7 bases match TRBD2. V was pared by 3 bases and J by 1 base, with 9 bases of the junction left unmatched. This CDR3 region has 16 residues. Per germline, CDR1 MDHEN and CDR2 SYDVKM. The CDR3 region is CASSLWAGEDSYEQYF. CDR3 nucleotides: TGTGCCAGCAGTTTGTGGGCGGGGGAGGATTCCTACGAGCAGTACTTC.

V and J are TRBV27 and TRBJ1-6; 8 bases fit TRBD1. The CDR3 has 16 amino acids. Per germline, CDR1 MNHEY and CDR2 SMNVEV (reference sequence). V shed 8 bases and J 1 base; nucleotides not matched to a gene: 7. The CDR3 DNA follows: TGTGCCAGCCGCCGGGACAGGCGTTCCTATAATTCACCCCTCCACTTT. Protein product: CASRRDRRSYNSPLHF.

This clonotype was seen more than once but under ten times. This chain links TRBV4-1 with TRBJ2-1, with 13 bases aligning to TRBD2. V lost 3 bases to trimming and J lost 5 bases; unmatched junction nucleotides: 13. Germline V CDR1 and CDR2: MGHRA, YSYEKL. This CDR3 has 19 residues. The CDR3 loop is CASSHPALTSGRLDNEQFF. The CDR3 bases are TGCGCCAGCAGCCACCCCGCCCTGACTAGCGGGAGGCTTGACAATGAGCAGTTCTTC.

The chain recombines TRBV5-1 with TRBJ1-1; 9 bases align to TRBD1. V lost 4 bases and J lost 7; bases outside the gene matches: 11. Germline values: CDR1 SGHRS, CDR2 YFSETQ. There are 15 residues in the CDR3. CDR3 region: CASSRYLQGALEAFF. The CDR3 DNA reads TGCGCCAGCAGCCGTTATTTACAGGGGGCCCTTGAAGCTTTCTTT.

This clonotype was seen a few times. V and J are TRBV11-1 and TRBJ2-3; possibly TRBD2 for D (6 bases). The CDR3 covers 16 residues. Trimming removed 4 bases from V and 2 bases from J, with 16 bases in between. Germline V lookup: CDR1 SGHAT, CDR2 FQDESV (reference sequence). The CDR3 bases are TGTGCCAGCAGCTCAACGGGAGACACAGTCACAGATACGCAGTATTTT. This translates into CASSSTGDTVTDTQYF.

The rearrangement joins TRBV10-3 to TRBJ2-3; TRBD1 agrees at 10 bases. Trimming took 5 bases from V and 5 from J; bases not matched to a gene: 7. The CDR3 consists of 15 residues. Germline CDR1 ENHRY, CDR2 SYGVKD. The CDR3, as DNA: TGTGCCATCAGTACAGCTGGGACAGGGGTAGATACGCAGTATTTT. Its translation is CAISTAGTGVDTQYF.

This rearrangement joins TRBV12-3 or TRBV12-4 to TRBJ2-1; TRBD1 aligns across 7 bases. The CDR3 is 15 amino acids. V lost 3 bases and J lost 3; bases outside the gene matches: 5. CDR3 nucleotide sequence: TGTGCCAGCAGTTTTCAGGGGGTAGGCTACAATGAGCAGTTCTTC. This gives the protein CASSFQGVGYNEQFF.

This clonotype was observed a few times. V gene TRBV12-3 or TRBV12-4 combines with J gene TRBJ2-5, with D unclear. The CDR3 spans 12 residues. Trimming cost V 6 bases and J 4 bases, with 9 bases left between them. CDR3 region: CASSPPTETQYF. The CDR3 coding sequence is TGTGCCAGCAGCCCCCCCACAGAGACCCAGTACTTC.

This clonotype was detected only a few times. The rearrangement links TRBV4-1 to TRBJ2-1, with TRBD1 identical over 7 bases. V gave up 0 bases and J gave up 8 bases; unmatched junction bases: 13. CDR1 MGHRA and CDR2 YSYEKL come from the germline V gene. CDR3 length: 17 residues. CDR3 sequence reads: CASSQDLRQGGRDEQFF. As DNA, the CDR3 is TGCGCCAGCAGCCAAGATCTCCGACAGGGTGGTAGGGATGAGCAGTTCTTC.

This clonotype was recorded a few times. The V and J genes are TRBV6-6 and TRBJ1-1, with D tentatively TRBD1 (6 bases). The CDR3 extends over 13 amino acids. Trimming removed 5 bases from V and 3 bases from J, with 10 bases in between. In germline, CDR1 is MNHNY, CDR2 SVGAGI (reference sequence). This CDR3 is CASSRGQYTEAFF. The CDR3 DNA reads as TGTGCCAGCAGTCGAGGACAGTACACTGAAGCTTTCTTT.

V is TRBV20-1 and J is TRBJ1-3; D remains ambiguous. V dropped 0 bases and J dropped 7 bases, with 4 bases sitting between them. The CDR3 is 11 amino acids. CDR1 and CDR2 (germline): DFQATT, SNEGSKA (reference sequence). In DNA form, the CDR3 reads TGCAGTGCTAGAGATCACAACACCATATATTTT. Its translation is CSARDHNTIYF.

The CDR3 DNA is TGCAGCGTTGAAAGAACCTCTCTGGAGACCCAGTACTTC. Its protein is CSVERTSLETQYF. The V and J genes are TRBV29-1 and TRBJ2-5; D uncertain. Germline values: CDR1 SQVTM, CDR2 ANQGSEA. The CDR3 sequence is 13 residues long. Deletions cut 2 bases from V and 5 bases from J, with 12 bases between.

This clonotype appeared a few times. A junction end diverges from the germline sequence, so it may reflect a read error. The chain couples TRBV7-9 to TRBJ2-3, with 8 bases lining up with TRBD1. This CDR3 comprises 15 residues. The germline CDR1 and CDR2 sequences are SEHNR and FQNEAQ (reference sequence). For the CDR3, the DNA is TGCGCCAGCAGCCCCGGACAGGGTTACACAGATACGCAGTATTTT. It yields the protein CASSPGQGYTDTQYF.

A few counts support this clonotype. This chain links TRBV12-3 or TRBV12-4 with TRBJ2-5; possible D gene TRBD1, 5 bases. V lost 5 bases and J 0 bases, leaving 10 bases between the germline ends. The CDR3 is 14 residues long. CDR3 sequence reads: CASSPNRNQETQYF. The CDR3 nucleotides read TGTGCCAGCAGTCCGAACAGGAACCAAGAGACCCAGTACTTC.

The V gene is TRBV18, the J gene TRBJ2-2; the D gene is possibly TRBD1 (5 bases). V dropped 5 bases and J dropped 6 bases, with 10 bases sitting between them. Germline V gene data show CDR1 as KGHSH and CDR2 as LQKENI. The CDR3 sequence is 13 residues long. The CDR3 here is CASSGAGSGELFF. DNA for the CDR3: TGTGCCAGCTCAGGGGCAGGCTCCGGGGAGCTGTTTTTT.

The gene calls are TRBV7-9 and TRBJ2-2, with TRBD1 identical over 8 bases. Germline V gives CDR1 SEHNR, CDR2 FQNEAQ (reference sequence). CDR3 size: 17 residues. V dropped 5 bases and J dropped 4; count of bases not matched to a gene: 12. CDR3 in amino acids: CASSLPGQGLGTGELFF. As DNA, the CDR3 is TGTGCCAGCAGCCTACCCGGACAGGGATTAGGCACCGGGGAGCTGTTTTTT. The full variable domain, rest sourced from reference TRBV7-9 and TRBJ2-2, is DTGVSQNPRHKITKRGQNVTFRCDPISEHNRLYWYRQTLGQGPEFLTYFQNEAQLEKSRLLSDRFSAERPKGSFSTLEIQRTEQGDSAMYLCASSLPGQGLGTGELFFGEGSRLTVL.

This clonotype was found a few times. The J gene is TRBJ2-1, the V gene TRBV29-1; 16 bases are shared with TRBD2. In germline, CDR1 is SQVTM, CDR2 ANQGSEA. The CDR3 is 19 residues long. Trimming at V came to 3 bases and at J to 0 bases, leaving 8 bases not matched to a gene. The CDR3 reads CSVDLTGLAGGSSYNEQFF. The CDR3 DNA follows: TGCAGCGTTGATTTGACGGGACTAGCGGGAGGGAGCTCCTACAATGAGCAGTTCTTC.

This chain uses TRBV20-1 with TRBJ2-7; 11 bases fit TRBD1. Losses at the gene ends were 6 bases for V and 4 bases for J; bases not matched to a gene: 8. The CDR3 runs to 14 residues. Germline CDR1 reads DFQATT; CDR2 reads SNEGSKA (reference sequence). The CDR3 sequence is CSAITGTGGYEQYV. CDR3 nucleotide sequence: TGCAGTGCAATCACCGGGACAGGGGGTTACGAGCAGTACGTC.

There are many counts of this clonotype. The chain employs TRBV12-3 or TRBV12-4 and TRBJ2-1; 9 nucleotides align to TRBD2. This CDR3 has 12 amino acids. Unmatched junction bases numbered 0, after V lost 3 bases and J lost 9 bases. The DNA of the CDR3 is TGTGCCAGCAGTTTGACTAGCGGTGAGCAGTTCTTC. This gives the protein CASSLTSGEQFF.

V is TRBV28 and J is TRBJ1-6; unclear D gene. V was trimmed by 3 bases and J by 8 bases, leaving 11 bases between them. This CDR3 is 14 amino acids long. Germline V gives CDR1 MDHEN, CDR2 SYDVKM. The CDR3 spells CASSFPAPYSPLHF. DNA of the CDR3: TGTGCCAGCAGTTTCCCGGCGCCCTATTCACCCCTCCACTTT.

This clonotype was seen ten or more times. The chain joins TRBV3-1 to TRBJ2-2, with 9 positions matching TRBD2. Unmatched junction bases numbered 5, after V lost 7 bases and J lost 5 bases. The CDR3 covers 14 residues. Germline CDR1 LGHDT, CDR2 YNNKEL (reference sequence). CDR3 sequence: CASIDSGSTGELFF. CDR3 DNA sequence: TGTGCCAGCATAGATAGCGGGAGTACCGGGGAGCTGTTTTTT.

This rearrangement joins TRBV20-1 to TRBJ2-7; D perhaps matches TRBD1 (6 bases). The CDR3 has 15 amino acids. Germline V gene data show CDR1 as DFQATT and CDR2 as SNEGSKA (reference sequence). Trimming took off 2 bases at V and 4 bases at J, with 18 bases between the two ends. CDR3 nucleotides: TGCAGTGCTAGAAAGTATCCGGGACAAGGGTACGAGCAGTACTTC. It specifies CSARKYPGQGYEQYF.